This record concerns one T cell receptor (beta chain) sequence. Its antigen is still unknown. The data are from a study of CD8+ T cells in alopecia areata. Study at large: A regimen of oral tofacitinib, 5 to 10 mg twice daily, was given to treated patients. Study-wide findings and caveats: Many expanded lesional clones persisted in scalp and blood during tofacitinib treatment. Resident alphabeta T-cell populations of normal skin are likewise subject to sequencing in scalp samples. Tofacitinib delivered significant drops in scalp clonality and in expanded CD8+ clones among the top 100.

CDR1 and CDR2 (germline): SGHAT, FQNNGV. This CDR3 region has 14 residues. The V gene end was trimmed by 1 base and the J gene end by 3 bases; junction bases not matched to a gene: 2. Following RNA extraction, reverse transcription yielded cDNA that acted as the sequencing template. Produced via immunoSEQ multiplex PCR; TCRdb's table is partial and in-frame only. The sample lists some 190,000 clones, over 60% occurring once. Sample treatment: oral pan-JAK inhibitor, 5-10 mg twice daily. The source of this sequence is a human donor with alopecia areata. Material: CD4+ T cells sorted from blood, obtained at approximately week 45, from a patient treated with tofacitinib. The V and J genes are TRBV11-2 and TRBJ2-5; 7 bases line up with TRBD2. For the CDR3, the DNA is TGTGCCAGCAGCTTAGTGCGGGGGAAAGAGACCCAGTACTTC. Translated: CASSLVRGKETQYF.